The next 21 T cell receptor beta chains were all read from a single sample in a study of blood T cells in healthy people across ages. A second PCR, run for about 7 to 11 cycles, used a sample-barcoded 5' primer plus a J-beta primer mix. Using its own MiXCR run on the 5' RACE reads, TCRdb lists one record per CDR3 protein. Here the sample spans about 580,000 distinct CDR3 sequences, roughly 43% being singletons. The specimen was blood. Receptor source: a man older than 75 in good health.

The V call is TRBV10-3, the J call TRBJ2-1; 10 bases agree with TRBD2. The J segment lost 5 bases and the V segment lost 5 bases, leaving 6 bases of the junction unmatched. The V gene's germline CDR1 is ENHRY and CDR2 SYGVKD. The length of the CDR3 is 15 residues. CDR3 coding DNA: TGTGCCATCAGTACCAGCGGGGGGGCCCACAATGAGCAGTTCTTC. Translating it yields CAISTSGGAHNEQFF.

The V and J genes are TRBV20-1 and TRBJ2-1; TRBD2 matches at 7 bases. Germline lookup yields CDR1 DFQATT and CDR2 SNEGSKA (reference sequence). This CDR3 contains 15 residues. J was trimmed by 1 base and V by 2 bases; bases with no gene match: 5. CDR3 bases: TGCAGTGCTAGACGGGGGGAAGGATCCTACAATGAGCAGTTCTTC. Translation gives CSARRGEGSYNEQFF.

The chain couples TRBV4-1 to TRBJ2-1; TRBD2 might be the D (6 bases). In germline, CDR1 is MGHRA, CDR2 YSYEKL. The CDR3 runs 14 residues. Trimming took 4 bases from V and 8 from J, leaving 15 bases between them. CDR3 in amino acids: CASSRLEGWDEQFF. The CDR3 bases are TGCGCCAGCAGCCGCCTGGAGGGGTGGGATGAGCAGTTCTTC.

This clonotype was detected only a few times. This may arise from a read error, as a much more abundant clone is one base away. The rearrangement uses TRBV6-6 and TRBJ2-7, with D possibly TRBD1 on 6 matching bases. Germline V gene sequence: CDR1 MNHNY, CDR2 SVGAGI (reference sequence). The CDR3 is 14 amino acids. CDR3 in DNA: TGTGCCAGCAGTTACCACAGGGTCTCCTGCGAGCAGTACTTC. It yields the protein CASSYHRVSCEQYF.

The V gene is TRBV10-3, the J gene TRBJ2-5; 11 bases fit TRBD1. TRBJ2-7 matches the DNA end more closely, so the J call is doubtful. The germline gives CDR1 ENHRY, CDR2 SYGVKD. The CDR3 has 15 residues. DNA of the CDR3: TGTGCCATCAGCAATGGACAGGGGGCTCAGTACGAGCAGTACTTC. Its protein is CAISNGQGAQYEQYF.

The chain employs TRBV11-1 and TRBJ2-1; 9 bases align to TRBD1. From germline, CDR1 is SGHAT and CDR2 FQDESV (reference sequence). V gave up 6 bases and J gave up 9 bases; unmatched junction bases: 3. The CDR3 contains 12 residues. CDR3 loop: CASRGQGLEQFF. The CDR3 region has the DNA TGTGCCAGCAGAGGACAGGGGCTTGAGCAGTTCTTC.

The gene calls are TRBV20-1 and TRBJ2-7; 12 bases match TRBD1. CDR1 and CDR2 (germline): DFQATT, SNEGSKA (reference sequence). V gave up 1 base and J gave up 6 bases; unmatched junction bases: 7. This CDR3 region has 15 residues. The CDR3 nucleotides read TGCAGTGCTAGAGCCAGGGACAGGGGGCGATCCGAGCAGTACTTC. Translating gives CSARARDRGRSEQYF.

This clonotype was observed once. With a much larger clone just one base away, this may be a read error. V is TRBV6-5 and J is TRBJ1-6; possibly TRBD1 for D (5 bases). The CDR3 runs 15 residues. Germline V gene sequence: CDR1 MNHEY, CDR2 SVGAGI. CDR3: CASSYSGTRDSPLYF. CDR3 DNA sequence: TGTGCCAGCAGTTACTCGGGGACCCGGGATTCACCCCTCTACTTT.

This chain joins TRBV21-1 and TRBJ1-2. TRBV21-1 is a documented pseudogene. The CDR3 contains 14 residues. The CDR3 DNA follows: TGTGCCAGCAGCAGGGCAGGCACTAACTATGGCTACACCTTC. Amino acids: CASSRAGTNYGYTF.

This clonotype has just a few counts. This chain links TRBV3-1 with TRBJ2-5; 8 positions agree with TRBD2. The DNA end favors TRBJ2-7, so the J call may be wrong. Germline V gives CDR1 LGHDT, CDR2 YNNKEL (reference sequence). This CDR3 contains 15 residues. In nucleotides, the CDR3 is TGTGCCAGCAGCCAAGCTCCCAGCGGGAGTTTCGAGCAGTACTTC. Amino acid sequence: CASSQAPSGSFEQYF.

The chain employs TRBV7-9 and TRBJ2-1; D is tentatively TRBD1 or TRBD2 (6 bases each). The germline V gene encodes CDR1 SEHNR and CDR2 FQNEAQ (reference sequence). The ends were cut back, 3 bases at V and 6 bases at J, with 15 bases in the middle. CDR3 size: 15 residues. CDR3 sequence (DNA): TGTGCCAGCAGCTTCGTAGAGGGGGGTACCAATGAGCAGTTCTTC. It encodes CASSFVEGGTNEQFF.

The chain joins TRBV6-2 or TRBV6-3 to TRBJ1-1; D call uncertain. The CDR3 runs to 13 residues. Trimming cost V 2 bases and J 7 bases, with 11 bases left between them. From germline, CDR1 is MNHEY and CDR2 SVGEGT. CDR3 DNA sequence: TGTGCCAGCAGTTACGACGGGTACGGTGAAGCTTTCTTT. Its protein is CASSYDGYGEAFF.

This clonotype has just a few counts. The CDR3, as DNA: TGTGCCAGCAGCCAGAGTCCAGGGACCCCCTACGAGCAGTACTTC. It is translated as CASSQSPGTPYEQYF. This chain links TRBV7-8 with TRBJ2-7; D is possibly TRBD1 or TRBD2 (5 bases each). V was trimmed by 5 bases and J by 2 bases, leaving 16 bases between them. Germline V CDR1 and CDR2: SGHVS, FQNEAQ. This CDR3 is 15 amino acids long.

In its sample, this clonotype was seen a few times. For the CDR3, the DNA is TGTGCCAGCAGCTTCACTCTAGATACGCAGTATTTT. This sequence encodes CASSFTLDTQYF. This chain joins TRBV7-2 and TRBJ2-3; D unclear. Germline V CDR1 and CDR2: SGHTA, FQGNSA. Deletions cut 3 bases from V and 5 bases from J, with 6 bases between. The CDR3 runs to 12 residues.

About this clonotype: At one boundary the junction diverges from the germline segment, which might be a read error. V gene TRBV7-8 combines with J gene TRBJ2-7; D call uncertain. CDR1 is SGHVS, CDR2 FQNEAQ, per germline. The CDR3 contains 15 residues. The CDR3 DNA sequence: TGTGCCAGTAGCTTAGGGATGAGACCCTACTACGAGCAGTACTTC. This gives the protein CASSLGMRPYYEQYF.

Points on this clonotype: This may be a read error: a much more frequent sequence differs by one nucleotide. The chain combines TRBV6-6 with TRBJ2-1, with D perhaps TRBD2 (5 bases). This CDR3 contains 15 residues. Germline CDR1 is MNHNY and CDR2 is SVGAGI (reference sequence). The CDR3 protein is CASSYPGFSYTEQFF. The CDR3 DNA follows: TGTGCCAGCAGTTACCCGGGGTTCTCCTACACTGAGCAGTTCTTC.

This clonotype was found many times. V gene TRBV7-2 combines with J gene TRBJ2-4; 9 nucleotides agree with TRBD2. V was pared by 0 bases and J by 8 bases, with 2 bases of the junction left unmatched. The CDR3 consists of 14 residues. The germline gives CDR1 SGHTA, CDR2 FQGNSA. In DNA form, the CDR3 reads TGTGCCAGCAGCTTAGCTAGCGGGGGAGACATTCAGTACTTC. Amino acids: CASSLASGGDIQYF.

CDR3 sequence reads: CASSLPESVTDTQYF. Here the CDR3 DNA reads TGCGCCAGCAGCTTGCCGGAATCAGTAACAGATACGCAGTATTTT. The chain recombines TRBV5-1 with TRBJ2-3; D gene unclear. Germline CDR1 reads SGHRS; CDR2 reads YFSETQ. V was clipped by 1 base and J by 3 bases, with 12 bases between them. There are 15 residues in the CDR3.

A few counts support this clonotype. The chain couples TRBV7-9 to TRBJ1-1; perhaps TRBD1 as D (6 bases). In germline, CDR1 is SEHNR, CDR2 FQNEAQ (reference sequence). The CDR3 extends over 17 amino acids. V gave up 5 bases and J gave up 1 base, with 20 bases separating them. CDR3 loop: CASSPQQGAKGNTEAFF. CDR3 coding DNA: TGTGCCAGCAGCCCCCAACAGGGCGCCAAGGGGAACACTGAAGCTTTCTTT.

The chain couples TRBV10-3 to TRBJ2-7; 12 nucleotides agree with TRBD2. After removal of 6 bases from V and 3 bases from J, the junction contained 3 bases not matched to a gene. This CDR3 contains 14 residues. The germline CDR1 and CDR2 sequences are ENHRY and SYGVKD. In nucleotides, the CDR3 is TGTGCCATCAGGACTAGCGGGGGTGTCTACGAGCAGTACTTC. Residues: CAIRTSGGVYEQYF.

The DNA for the CDR3 is TGTGCCAGCAGCAGGCGCGGGGTGGACGAGCAGTACTTC. Its protein is CASSRRGVDEQYF. The V gene is TRBV3-1, the J gene TRBJ2-7; D might be TRBD2 (6 bases). The germline CDR1 and CDR2 sequences are LGHDT and YNNKEL (reference sequence). The CDR3 sequence is 13 residues long. V lost 5 bases and J 5 bases, leaving 13 bases between the germline ends.